This T cell receptor (beta chain) was sequenced in a study of monozygotic twins with inflammatory bowel disease (dated by TCRdb to between 2019 and 2020). Background on the whole study: The complete study included around 30 monozygotic twin pairs: 19 IBD-discordant Danish pairs and nine German pairs, of which four were IBD-concordant and five were IBD-discordant. The search for disease-associated traits relied mainly on comparing, within discordant pairs, IBD patients with their genetically identical healthy co-twins. Each individual had, on average, about 151 000 unique TCRalpha sequences and 181 000 unique TCRbeta sequences available for analysis.

The protocol used for the library was 5' RACE. Each TCR library was prepared from roughly 3,800 ng of total RNA. For each sample, cDNA synthesis was carried out in eight separate reactions using SMARTScribe reverse transcriptase. During cDNA synthesis, template switching introduced unique molecular identifiers that contained a 6-nucleotide sample barcode. TCRalpha and TCRbeta cDNA was amplified in two nested PCRs of 16 and 9 cycles, and bead purification was carried out after each PCR. Before amplification, the cDNA was treated with uracil DNA-glycosylase and purified using the QIAquick PCR purification kit. The second PCR was the step at which Illumina TruSeq-compatible adapters and sample-specific barcodes were added. Library quality and concentration were checked on TapeStation and Qubit, and libraries were pooled at around 5 ng each. Pooled libraries were sequenced on an Illumina HiSeq2500 single-index Rapid Run with 2 x 100 bp reads and custom sequencing primers. The original methods were these. UMI-based consensus assembly with MiGEC version 1.2.6 was used to correct PCR and sequencing errors. MiXCR version 2.1.1 handled V(D)J alignment, clonotype assembly and CDR3 extraction. Gene usage, clonotype sharing and MAIT/NKT TCR abundance were normalised by analysing the top 1000, 10 000 and 20 000 clonotypes per sample. After downsampling to 27 000 UMIs, diversity was calculated as the inverse Simpson index using the vegan R package. Statistical testing used paired Mann-Whitney U tests on the discordant twin pairs and applied Benjamini-Hochberg correction for multiple testing. Each CDR3 protein sequence appears as one entry after TCRdb reprocessed the reads, and no DNA is included. TCRdb's processing, not the study's, gives the V and J calls here. The table of this sample itemizes 330,000 or so distinct CDR3 sequences. The top ten hold approximately 2% of the sample.

From each donor, an approximately 2.3 ml peripheral blood sample was drawn into PAXgene tubes and stored at -80 degrees C. Without any T cell sorting, total RNA was extracted from whole blood using the PAXgene blood miRNA kit on an automated QIAcube. Deep TCRalpha and TCRbeta repertoire profiling with unique molecular barcoding was performed on peripheral blood of monozygotic twin pairs concordant or discordant for inflammatory bowel disease. Smoking habits were recorded for all twin pairs, with individuals classified as current, former or never smokers. The germline V gene yields MNHNS for CDR1 and SASEGT for CDR2. Counted from cysteine to phenylalanine, this CDR3 has 15 amino acids. No DNA has been recorded. Study-wide findings and limitations: Concordant and discordant twins showed no difference in repertoire similarity, possibly because of limited statistical power. Compared with healthy twins, IBD patients had fewer clonotypes in common with other individuals, a difference most pronounced in patients showing signs of disease activity. Because patients received different immunosuppressive treatments, the repertoires may have picked up extra background noise and variability between individuals. Different T cell subtypes could not be distinguished in the analysis. The results gave no support for a single strong signal or clonotype linked to IBD. A decrease in TCRbeta repertoire diversity, as measured by inverse Simpson index, was observed in IBD patients compared with their healthy co-twins.

Comments on this clonotype: No antigen is known for it.

The receptor was derived from a human donor with ulcerative colitis or Crohn's disease, or a healthy co-twin of an affected twin (not recorded which). The sequence links TRBV6-1 to TRBJ1-1. The sequenced sample consisted of blood. The CDR3 reads as follows: CASSDAGLGNTEAFF.